Listed below are T cell receptor beta chains from one sample, sequenced in a study of CD8 T cells in Susac syndrome. TCRdb independently ran MiXCR on the immunoSEQ multiplex PCR reads; one entry per CDR3 protein. The sample lists about 210,000 distinct CDR3 sequences; 85% to 95% were seen once. Material for sequencing was CD4+ T cells from PBMCs. These receptors were taken from a human donor in good health. The CDR3 runs from the conserved cysteine through the conserved F or W. A D gene is named only where the DNA matches it firmly. Clone size, where shown, is once, few, many, or a class for clones that have expanded.

v_gene	j_gene	abundance	d_gene	CDR3aa	CDR3nt
TRBV25-1	TRBJ2-3	-	TRBD2	CASSESRPSGRDTQYF	TGTGCCAGCAGTGAAAGTCGGCCTAGCGGGAGAGATACGCAGTATTTT
TRBV20-1	TRBJ2-1	-	-	CSASESRRLNNEQFF	TGCAGTGCTAGCGAGAGCCGTCGCCTCAACAATGAGCAGTTCTTC
TRBV29-1	TRBJ1-4	-	TRBD1	CSVTMGQGDEKLFF	TGCAGCGTCACGATGGGACAGGGAGATGAAAAACTGTTTTTT
TRBV5-4	TRBJ2-6	-	-	CASSLESGANVLTF	TGTGCCAGCAGCTTGGAGTCTGGGGCCAACGTCCTGACTTTC
TRBV29-1	TRBJ2-7	-	-	CSVVRGYEQYF	TGCAGCGTTGTTAGAGGGTACGAGCAGTACTTC
TRBV20-1	TRBJ2-5	-	TRBD2	CSATSGGQETQYF	TGCAGTGCGACTAGCGGAGGCCAAGAGACCCAGTACTTC
TRBV28	TRBJ2-1	-	-	CASRGGNEQFF	TGTGCCAGCAGGGGGGGAAATGAGCAGTTCTTC
TRBV10-1	TRBJ2-5	-	-	CASSEQLQETQYF	TGCGCCAGCAGTGAACAGCTCCAAGAGACCCAGTACTTC
TRBV14	TRBJ1-1	-	TRBD1	CASGQGRTEAFF	TGTGCCAGCGGACAGGGTCGAACTGAAGCTTTCTTT
TRBV7-8	TRBJ1-5	-	-	CASSLASLYYSNQPQHF	TGTGCCAGCAGCTTAGCCAGTTTATACTATAGCAATCAGCCCCAGCATTTT
TRBV12-3/TRBV12-4	TRBJ2-3	-	-	CASSLSGGTDTQYF	TGTGCCAGCAGTTTATCCGGGGGCACAGATACGCAGTATTTT
TRBV12-3/TRBV12-4	TRBJ2-1	once	TRBD2	CASSLREGRDVEQFF	TGTGCCAGCAGTTTAAGGGAGGGCCGTGATGTTGAGCAGTTCTTC
TRBV3-1	TRBJ2-7	-	-	CASSGSERRAYEQYF	TGTGCCAGCAGCGGGTCGGAGCGGCGAGCCTACGAGCAGTACTTC
TRBV27	TRBJ2-1	once	TRBD2	CASSPRLAGYNEQFF	TGTGCCAGCAGTCCCCGGCTAGCGGGATACAATGAGCAGTTCTTC
TRBV2	TRBJ2-7	-	-	CASSESGAQYYEQYF	TGTGCCAGCAGTGAATCAGGGGCGCAGTACTACGAGCAGTACTTC
TRBV2	TRBJ2-3	-	TRBD1	CASRNPGQPSTDTQYF	TGTGCCAGCAGGAACCCGGGACAGCCTAGCACAGATACGCAGTATTTT
TRBV25-1	TRBJ1-2	-	-	CASSSGVLGYTF	TGTGCCAGCAGTTCCGGGGTTCTTGGCTACACCTTC
TRBV6-1	TRBJ2-1	few	TRBD1	CAIRPGQGGEQFF	TGTGCCATCCGACCGGGACAGGGTGGTGAGCAGTTCTTC